The 30 T cell receptor beta chains listed next were all sequenced from one sample in a study of blood T cell repertoires in COVID-19. Here immunoSEQ multiplex PCR was the method, and the copy in TCRdb shows in-frame clones only, minus some. Here the sample spans some 60,000 clones, approximately 91% being singletons. Sample: peripheral blood. The receptor source for this set is a human donor in a cohort sampled during active COVID-19.

V and J are TRBV15 and TRBJ1-3; 8 bases are a match to TRBD1. The V gene's germline CDR1 is LNHNV and CDR2 YYDKDF (reference sequence). V was clipped by 0 bases and J by 3 bases; unmatched bases: 1. CDR3 size: 15 residues. CDR3 DNA sequence: TGTGCCACCAGCAGAGACAGGGGGCTTGGAAACACCATATATTTT. Amino acids: CATSRDRGLGNTIYF.

The CDR3 bases are TGTGCCAGTAGTATTTCGACAGGGGCAGGGGAGACCCAGTACTTC. This translates into CASSISTGAGETQYF. The chain has TRBV19 and TRBJ2-5; TRBD1 matches 8 bases. This CDR3 spans 15 amino acids. V lost 3 bases and J lost 5; bases outside the gene matches: 8. Per germline, CDR1 LNHDA and CDR2 SQIVND (reference sequence).

As regards this clone: The sample carries other DNA sequences with the same CDR3. V and J are TRBV28 and TRBJ2-1; 7 nucleotides line up with TRBD2. CDR1 and CDR2 (germline): MDHEN, SYDVKM. V trimming: 7 bases; J trimming: 4 bases; junction bases outside the gene matches: 13. The CDR3 length is 16 residues. The CDR3 region is CASIPSGRALYNEQFF. Here the CDR3 DNA reads TGTGCCAGCATTCCCTCGGGGAGGGCTCTTTACAATGAGCAGTTCTTC. The entire variable domain, with the rest obtained from reference TRBV28 and TRBJ2-1, is as follows: DVKVTQSSRYLVKRTGEKVFLECVQDMDHENMFWYRQDPGLGLRLIYFSYDVKMKEKGDIPEGYSVSREKKERFSLILESASTNQTSMYLCASIPSGRALYNEQFFGPGTRLTVL.

This clone was found a few times. The chain has TRBV7-9 and TRBJ1-1, with TRBD1 matching over 8 bases. CDR3 size: 15 residues. J lost 5 bases, V lost 5 bases, and 10 bases had no gene match. From germline, CDR1 is SEHNR and CDR2 FQNEAQ (reference sequence). CDR3 amino acids: CASSPSEQGVTEAFF. CDR3 coding DNA: TGTGCCAGCAGCCCAAGCGAACAGGGGGTAACTGAAGCTTTCTTT.

The chain joins TRBV5-6 to TRBJ2-1, with 9 bases that match TRBD2. Germline trimming cut 2 bases from V and 4 bases from J; bases unmatched to any gene: 13. The CDR3 length is 18 residues. Germline V gene sequence: CDR1 SGHDT, CDR2 YYEEEE. CDR3 nucleotides: TGTGCCAGCAGCTTAAGGCGGGAGGGCTGGGGCGTATACAATGAGCAGTTCTTC. Translating it yields CASSLRREGWGVYNEQFF.

The chain carries TRBV6-5 and TRBJ2-7; unclear D gene. The CDR3 spans 13 residues. V dropped 6 bases and J dropped 0 bases, with 9 bases sitting between them. CDR1 MNHEY and CDR2 SVGAGI come from the germline V gene. The CDR3 DNA reads TGTGCCAGCAGCGCCTCCAGCTCCTACGAGCAGTACTTC. Its translation: CASSASSSYEQYF.

The chain recombines TRBV2 with TRBJ2-3; 8 nucleotides match TRBD2. Germline V gene sequence: CDR1 SNHLY, CDR2 FYNNEI. The V gene end was trimmed by 8 bases and the J gene end by 2 bases; junction bases not matched to a gene: 9. This CDR3 contains 15 residues. CDR3 sequence: CASLKRELTTDTQYF. CDR3 DNA sequence: TGTGCCAGCCTGAAGCGGGAGTTAACCACAGATACGCAGTATTTT.

The V and J genes are TRBV21-1 and TRBJ2-7; TRBD2 reflects the table's D call only, with no check against the DNA. TRBV21-1 is a listed pseudogene. The CDR3 extends over 19 amino acids. This CDR3 reads CASSKSRPGTSGCSYEQYF. The CDR3 bases are TGTGCCAGCAGCAAATCGAGACCTGGGACTAGCGGGTGTTCCTACGAGCAGTACTTC.

J is TRBJ2-3 and V is TRBV28, with 13 bases aligning to TRBD2. V shed 2 bases, J shed 7 bases, and the junction held 15 bases outside the gene matches. Germline V gene data show CDR1 as MDHEN and CDR2 as SYDVKM. The CDR3 runs to 19 residues. The DNA for the CDR3 is TGTGCCAGCAGTTTAGGGTTGGGAACTAGCGGGAGGGCCTTATATACGCAGTATTTT. It translates to CASSLGLGTSGRALYTQYF. Together with reference TRBV28 and TRBJ2-3, the CDR3 gives the full variable domain: DVKVTQSSRYLVKRTGEKVFLECVQDMDHENMFWYRQDPGLGLRLIYFSYDVKMKEKGDIPEGYSVSREKKERFSLILESASTNQTSMYLCASSLGLGTSGRALYTQYFGPGTRLTVL.

The chain is built from TRBV7-9 and TRBJ2-7; 7 bases align to TRBD1. Germline CDR1 SEHNR, CDR2 FQNEAQ (reference sequence). The CDR3 has 15 amino acids. V lost 3 bases and J lost 2; bases outside the gene matches: 7. In nucleotides, the CDR3 is TGTGCCAGCAGCTTTCTACCGGGACAGACCTACGAGCAGTACTTC. Its protein product is CASSFLPGQTYEQYF. Supplemented by reference TRBV7-9 and TRBJ2-7, the full variable domain reads DTGVSQNPRHKITKRGQNVTFRCDPISEHNRLYWYRQTLGQGPEFLTYFQNEAQLEKSRLLSDRFSAERPKGSFSTLEIQRTEQGDSAMYLCASSFLPGQTYEQYFGPGTRLTVT.

The rearrangement links TRBV6-6 to TRBJ1-4; possible D gene TRBD1, 5 bases. V was cut by 0 bases and J by 3 bases, with 8 bases left in between. Germline assignment: CDR1 MNHNY and CDR2 SVGAGI (reference sequence). The CDR3 sequence is 15 residues long. CDR3 sequence: CASSYSDRSNEKLFF. CDR3 nucleotides: TGTGCCAGCAGTTACTCCGACAGATCTAATGAAAAACTGTTTTTT.

The rearrangement links TRBV5-8 to TRBJ1-2, with D perhaps TRBD1 (6 bases). CDR3 length equals 13 residues. CDR1 and CDR2 from the germline V gene are SGHTS and YDEGEE. V was pared by 1 base and J by 7 bases, with 11 bases between. The CDR3 protein is CASSLQGPGGYTF. CDR3 DNA sequence: TGTGCCAGCAGCTTGCAGGGGCCCGGTGGCTACACCTTC. The full variable domain, with the rest looked up from reference TRBV5-8 and TRBJ1-2, is EAGVTQSPTHLIKTRGQQATLRCSPISGHTSVYWYQQALGLGLQFLLWYDEGEERNRGNFPPRFSGRQFPNYSSELNVNALELEDSALYLCASSLQGPGGYTFGSGTRLTVV.

The gene calls are TRBV28 and TRBJ1-5; 11 nucleotides match TRBD1. The V gene's germline CDR1 is MDHEN and CDR2 SYDVKM. Trimming cost V 5 bases and J 4 bases; bases outside gene matches: 7. CDR3 length: 16 amino acids. Written as DNA, the CDR3 is TGTGCCAGCAGTGACCGGGACAGGGGGGGGAATCAGCCCCAGCATTTT. Protein sequence: CASSDRDRGGNQPQHF.

This rearrangement joins TRBV6-2 or TRBV6-3 to TRBJ2-1; 13 positions match TRBD2. CDR1 and CDR2 from the germline V gene are MNHEY and SVGEGT. CDR3 length: 15 residues. Trimming removed 5 bases from V and 11 bases from J; junction bases left unmatched: 9. For the CDR3, the DNA is TGTGCCAGCAGTCCACAGGGGGGACTAGCGGGGAAGCAGTTCTTC. Its translation: CASSPQGGLAGKQFF.

This chain links TRBV5-5 with TRBJ2-3, with a tentative D call TRBD2 (6 bases). The V gene's germline CDR1 is SGHKS and CDR2 YYEKEE (reference sequence). Trimming took off 4 bases at V and 4 bases at J, with 10 bases between the two ends. The CDR3 has 13 residues. CDR3 residues: CASSGGLPDTQYF. CDR3 DNA sequence: TGTGCCAGCAGCGGGGGACTGCCAGATACGCAGTATTTT.

The chain joins TRBV7-3 to TRBJ2-2; TRBD1 aligns across 10 bases. The CDR3 loop spans 15 amino acids. CDR1 is SGHTA, CDR2 FQGTGA, per germline. V lost 4 bases, J lost 6 bases, and 5 bases stayed unmatched. CDR3 in DNA: TGTGCCAGCAGCTCCACCGGGACAGGGGCCGGGGAGCTGTTTTTT. This codes for CASSSTGTGAGELFF.

V usage is TRBV19 and J usage is TRBJ2-7; 7 positions agree with TRBD1. The J segment lost 0 bases and the V segment lost 4 bases, leaving 0 bases of the junction unmatched. The CDR3 is made up of 13 amino acids. Germline values: CDR1 LNHDA, CDR2 SQIVND (reference sequence). CDR3 nucleotides: TGTGCCAGTAGTAGGGACAGCTCCTACGAGCAGTACTTC. Its translation is CASSRDSSYEQYF.

The rearrangement uses TRBV10-2 and TRBJ1-2; 7 nucleotides align to TRBD1. Trimming removed 4 bases from V and 5 bases from J; junction bases left unmatched: 10. The V gene's germline CDR1 is WSHSY and CDR2 SAAADI. The CDR3 contains 15 residues. CDR3 sequence (DNA): TGCGCCAGCAGTGGGGAAAGACAGGGTGGTTATGGCTACACCTTC. Protein product: CASSGERQGGYGYTF.

The rearrangement links TRBV10-2 to TRBJ1-3, with D perhaps matching TRBD1 (5 bases). With 0 bases removed from V and 0 bases from J, the gap between germline ends came to 9 bases. Germline CDR1 WSHSY, CDR2 SAAADI. CDR3 length: 16 amino acids. CDR3: CASSESTGASGNTIYF. CDR3 DNA: TGCGCCAGCAGTGAGTCAACAGGTGCCTCTGGAAACACCATATATTTT.

The chain joins TRBV11-3 to TRBJ2-2, with 10 bases lining up with TRBD1. There are 14 residues in the CDR3. Germline loops: CDR1 SGHNT, CDR2 YENEEA. Trimming cost V 3 bases and J 6 bases; bases outside gene matches: 1. The CDR3 DNA sequence: TGTGCCAGCAGCTTCGGGACAGGGGCCGGGGAGCTGTTTTTT. It is translated as CASSFGTGAGELFF.

The chain has TRBV2 and TRBJ1-6; no firm D call. The CDR3 runs 15 residues. V was pared by 6 bases and J by 7 bases, with 16 bases between. Germline loops: CDR1 SNHLY, CDR2 FYNNEI. Here the CDR3 reads CASSQQPSLNSPLHF. The CDR3 DNA reads TGTGCCAGCAGCCAACAACCTTCTCTGAATTCACCCCTCCACTTT.

The chain recombines TRBV27 with TRBJ1-2, with D uncertain. Germline V gene data show CDR1 as MNHEY and CDR2 as SMNVEV (reference sequence). This CDR3 is built from 13 residues. Trimming removed 5 bases from V and 4 bases from J, with 11 bases in between. CDR3 DNA: TGTGCCAGCAGTCTAAAAGAGGGCTATGGCTACACCTTC. Translating it yields CASSLKEGYGYTF.

This clone was seen once. The V gene is TRBV9, the J gene TRBJ2-1; 9 bases are a match to TRBD2. This CDR3 has 16 amino acids. Losses at the gene ends were 4 bases for V and 9 bases for J; bases not matched to a gene: 14. Germline values: CDR1 SGDLS, CDR2 YYNGEE. The CDR3 protein is CASSRETGTSLTEQFF. Here the CDR3 DNA reads TGTGCCAGCAGCCGAGAGACCGGGACTAGCCTTACTGAGCAGTTCTTC.

The chain employs TRBV15 and TRBJ1-4, with D unresolved. The CDR3 has 15 amino acids. The germline gives CDR1 LNHNV, CDR2 YYDKDF (reference sequence). Deletions cut 1 base from V and 3 bases from J, with 9 bases between. The CDR3 protein is CATSRGSAANEKLFF. The CDR3 DNA follows: TGTGCCACCAGCAGAGGTAGTGCGGCTAATGAAAAACTGTTTTTT.

As DNA, the CDR3 is TGTGCCAGTAGCCCCAGGGATCGTCAGCCCCAGCATTTT. This sequence encodes CASSPRDRQPQHF. This chain connects TRBV19 to TRBJ1-5, with D possibly TRBD1 on 5 matching bases. Germline loops: CDR1 LNHDA, CDR2 SQIVND (reference sequence). With 6 bases removed from V and 6 bases from J, the gap between germline ends came to 12 bases. The CDR3 is made up of 13 amino acids.

The chain carries TRBV7-2 and TRBJ1-1, with D possibly TRBD1 on 5 matching bases. Germline CDR1 is SGHTA and CDR2 is FQGNSA. Trimming took off 0 bases at V and 5 bases at J, with 7 bases between the two ends. This CDR3 has 13 amino acids. The DNA of the CDR3 is TGTGCCAGCAGCTTAGCAGGGGTGACTGAAGCTTTCTTT. It specifies CASSLAGVTEAFF.

The chain is built from TRBV7-2 and TRBJ2-7; D unresolved. This CDR3 is built from 14 residues. Germline values: CDR1 SGHTA, CDR2 FQGNSA. V lost 5 bases and J 2 bases, leaving 13 bases between the germline ends. The CDR3 region is CASSPSPTPYEQYF. The CDR3 DNA reads TGTGCCAGCAGCCCCTCCCCTACCCCCTACGAGCAGTACTTC.

As DNA, the CDR3 is TGTGCCAGCAGCCCGATTTATTCGGGTCAAGAGACCCAGTACTTC. Its protein is CASSPIYSGQETQYF. The chain is built from TRBV7-9 and TRBJ2-5; D not certain. Trimming shortened V by 5 bases and J by 2 bases, and 15 bases separated the two germline ends. Per the germline V gene, CDR1 is SEHNR and CDR2 is FQNEAQ (reference sequence). The CDR3 covers 15 residues.

There are a few counts of this clone. The sample carries other DNA sequences with the same CDR3. The rearrangement uses TRBV14 and TRBJ1-3; D is perhaps TRBD1 (5 bases). Germline CDR1 SGHDN, CDR2 FVKESK. This CDR3 region has 14 residues. Trimming shortened V by 4 bases and J by 4 bases, and 11 bases separated the two germline ends. The DNA of the CDR3 is TGTGCCAGCAGCCCCCTGGGGCCCGGAAACACCATATATTTT. Its protein is CASSPLGPGNTIYF.

V and J are TRBV4-1 and TRBJ2-3, with 8 bases lining up with TRBD2. V was pared by 4 bases and J by 3 bases, with 9 bases of the junction left unmatched. Germline V gene lookup returns CDR1 MGHRA and CDR2 YSYEKL. The CDR3 is 16 amino acids. This CDR3 reads CASSPGLAPVTDTQYF. Written as DNA, the CDR3 is TGCGCCAGCAGCCCCGGACTAGCCCCCGTAACAGATACGCAGTATTTT.